The 8 T cell receptor beta chains reported below all come from one sample, sequenced in a study of post-analysis software for immune sequencing data. Incorporated into the TCR beta cDNA libraries were unique molecular identifiers, which served to reduce PCR and sequencing biases. Via MiXCR, TCRdb re-called the PCR reads, giving one row per CDR3 protein. The data show about 680,000 distinct CDR3 sequences, with roughly three fifths seen just once and approximately 11% held by the top ten. For these TCRs, the target antigens are not known. Whole-study findings and limits: Patients had higher frequencies than controls of about five TRBV segments, including TRBV5-6, TRBV5-1 and TRBV20-1.

The sample consisted of blood. Source of these receptors: a girl aged 2 to 9 with multiple sclerosis.

The rearrangement uses TRBV11-2 and TRBJ1-1, with D tentatively TRBD1 (5 bases). V gave up 5 bases and J gave up 4 bases, with 23 bases separating them. The CDR3 runs 17 residues. CDR1 and CDR2 (germline): SGHAT, FQNNGV. CDR3 in amino acids: CASSQTGLYRVRTEAFF. The CDR3 nucleotides read TGTGCCAGCAGCCAGACGGGGCTATACCGTGTTCGCACTGAAGCTTTCTTT.

The sample holds a few counts of this clonotype. The CDR3 sequence: CASSLSSGPPTYEQYF. CDR3 nucleotides: TGCGCCAGCAGCTTGAGTTCCGGACCTCCGACCTACGAGCAGTACTTC. The gene calls are TRBV5-1 and TRBJ2-7, with D hard to call. From germline, CDR1 is SGHRS and CDR2 YFSETQ. The CDR3 has 16 residues. V was shortened by 1 base and J by 2 bases, with 16 bases between the two germline ends.

V and J are TRBV24-1 and TRBJ2-5; 13 positions match TRBD2. The germline gives CDR1 KGHDR, CDR2 SFDVKD. CDR3 length: 19 residues. The trim removed 8 bases at V and 1 base at J, leaving 15 bases unmatched. The CDR3 nucleotides are TGTGCCACCAACGGGACTAGCGGGAAATTTGTCCTCTTCCAAGAGACCCAGTACTTC. Amino acids: CATNGTSGKFVLFQETQYF.

The rearrangement uses TRBV4-1 and TRBJ2-1; D remains unclear. This CDR3 spans 16 amino acids. The V and J ends lost 0 bases and 3 bases respectively, with 12 bases between them. Germline CDR1 is MGHRA and CDR2 is YSYEKL. CDR3 protein: CASSQEAVNNYNEQFF. The CDR3 coding sequence is TGCGCCAGCAGCCAAGAGGCCGTCAACAACTACAATGAGCAGTTCTTC.

The gene calls are TRBV14 and TRBJ1-2; D gene ambiguous. The CDR3 sequence is 14 residues long. Trimming took off 4 bases at V and 1 base at J, with 10 bases between the two ends. Germline CDR1 is SGHDN and CDR2 is FVKESK. The CDR3 DNA sequence: TGTGCCAGCAGCCCCGGTGGGCTTAACTATGGCTACACCTTC. Its protein is CASSPGGLNYGYTF.

In this sample, this clonotype turned up a few times. CDR3 nucleotides: TGTGCCAGCAGCCAAGACTTTCCGTACAGCCCCGAAACGGACCTGTGCTATGGCTACACCTTC. Its protein is CASSQDFPYSPETDLCYGYTF. The rearrangement links TRBV3-1 to TRBJ1-2; D remains ambiguous. The CDR3 has 21 amino acids. In germline, CDR1 is LGHDT, CDR2 YNNKEL (reference sequence). Trimming cost V 0 bases and J 4 bases, with 30 bases left between them.

V and J are TRBV14 and TRBJ2-4; D gene uncertain. The germline V gene encodes CDR1 SGHDN and CDR2 FVKESK. The germline V and J ends were trimmed by 1 base and 7 bases, with 11 bases remaining between them. CDR3 length: 14 residues. CDR3 sequence reads: CASSQVQTGNIQYF. DNA for the CDR3: TGTGCCAGCAGCCAAGTACAGACGGGCAACATTCAGTACTTC.

The chain is built from TRBV7-8 and TRBJ2-1; 12 bases map to TRBD2. V was clipped by 2 bases and J by 0 bases; unmatched bases: 11. The CDR3 has 20 residues. Looked up from germline, CDR1 is SGHVS and CDR2 is FQNEAQ. CDR3 residues: CASSLSWLAGGPRSYNEQFF. CDR3 nucleotide sequence: TGTGCCAGCAGCTTAAGTTGGCTAGCGGGAGGGCCGCGCTCCTACAATGAGCAGTTCTTC.